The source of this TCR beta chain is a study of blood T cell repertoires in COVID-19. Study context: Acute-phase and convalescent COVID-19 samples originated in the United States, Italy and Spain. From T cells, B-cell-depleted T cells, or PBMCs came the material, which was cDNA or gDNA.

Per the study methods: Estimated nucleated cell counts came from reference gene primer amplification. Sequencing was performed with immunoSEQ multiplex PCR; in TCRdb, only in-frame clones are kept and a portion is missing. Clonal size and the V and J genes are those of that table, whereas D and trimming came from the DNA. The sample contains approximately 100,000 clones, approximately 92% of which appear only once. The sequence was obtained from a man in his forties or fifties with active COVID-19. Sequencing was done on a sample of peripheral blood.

CDR3 coding DNA: TGTGCCAGCAGGCCTAGCGGGACCTACGAGCAGTACTTC. It translates to CASRPSGTYEQYF. The gene calls are TRBV6-5 and TRBJ2-7; 9 bases are a match to TRBD2. The V gene end was trimmed by 6 bases and the J gene end by 2 bases; junction bases not matched to a gene: 2. Germline loops: CDR1 MNHEY, CDR2 SVGAGI. This CDR3 region has 13 residues.